The text below deals with one T cell receptor (beta chain). The data are from a study of early T cells in non-severe SARS-CoV-2 infection. TCRdb re-analysed the 5' RACE reads in MiXCR, keeping a single row per CDR3 protein. The table has about 47,000 distinct CDR3 sequences, around a tenth seen once. The sequencing here drew on whole blood, taken at baseline. This receptor was obtained from an adult who was a healthcare worker with PCR-confirmed SARS-CoV-2 infection or an uninfected control (not recorded which).

The CDR3 is CASSYPGTENTGELFF. In DNA form, the CDR3 reads TGTGCCAGCAGTTATCCGGGGACAGAGAACACCGGGGAGCTGTTTTTT. This sequence joins TRBV28 and TRBJ2-2, with 7 bases aligning to TRBD1. CDR1 and CDR2 from the germline V gene are MDHEN and SYDVKM. The V and J ends lost 4 bases and 1 base, in that order; junction bases with no gene match: 6. This CDR3 has 16 amino acids.